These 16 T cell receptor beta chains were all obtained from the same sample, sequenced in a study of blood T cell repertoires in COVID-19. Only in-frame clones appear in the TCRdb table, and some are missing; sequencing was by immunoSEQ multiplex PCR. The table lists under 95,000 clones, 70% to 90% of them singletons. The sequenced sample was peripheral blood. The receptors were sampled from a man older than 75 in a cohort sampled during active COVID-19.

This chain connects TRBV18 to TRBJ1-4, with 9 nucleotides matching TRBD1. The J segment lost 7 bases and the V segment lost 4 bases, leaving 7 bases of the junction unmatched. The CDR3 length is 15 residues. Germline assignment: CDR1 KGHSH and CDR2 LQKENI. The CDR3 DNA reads TGTGCCAGCTCACTCGGACAGGGGACATTTGAAAAACTGTTTTTT. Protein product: CASSLGQGTFEKLFF.

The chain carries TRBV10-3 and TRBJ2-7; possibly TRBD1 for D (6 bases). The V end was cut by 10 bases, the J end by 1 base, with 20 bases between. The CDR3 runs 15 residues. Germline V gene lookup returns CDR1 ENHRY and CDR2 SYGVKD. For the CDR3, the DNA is TGTGCCACCAAGACAGGTACAGGCGATTCCTACGAGCAGTACTTC. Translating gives CATKTGTGDSYEQYF.

This CDR3 reads CSASTDNNEQFF. The CDR3 DNA reads as TGCAGTGCTAGTACGGACAATAATGAGCAGTTCTTC. The J gene is TRBJ2-1, the V gene TRBV20-1, with a tentative D call TRBD1 (5 bases). CDR1 and CDR2 (germline): DFQATT, SNEGSKA (reference sequence). This CDR3 is built from 12 residues. Between the trimmed V and J ends, which lost 3 bases and 7 bases, there was a span of 10 bases.

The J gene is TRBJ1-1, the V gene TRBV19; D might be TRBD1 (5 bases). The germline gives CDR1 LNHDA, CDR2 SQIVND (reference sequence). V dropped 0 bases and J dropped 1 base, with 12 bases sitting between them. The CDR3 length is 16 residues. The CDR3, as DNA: TGTGCCAGTAGTATAGATAAGTGGCAGGGGAACACTGAAGCTTTCTTT. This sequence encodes CASSIDKWQGNTEAFF.

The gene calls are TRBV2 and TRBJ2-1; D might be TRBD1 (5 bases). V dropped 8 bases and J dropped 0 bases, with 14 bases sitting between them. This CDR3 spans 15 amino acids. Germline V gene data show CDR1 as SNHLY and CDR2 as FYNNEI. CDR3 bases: TGTGCCAGCCGGAAGACAGATAACTCCTACAATGAGCAGTTCTTC. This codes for CASRKTDNSYNEQFF.

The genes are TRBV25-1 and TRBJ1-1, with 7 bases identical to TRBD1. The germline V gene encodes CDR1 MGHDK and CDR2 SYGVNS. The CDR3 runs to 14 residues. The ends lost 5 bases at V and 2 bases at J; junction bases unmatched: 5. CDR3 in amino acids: CASSKTGTNTEAFF. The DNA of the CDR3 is TGTGCCAGCAGTAAGACAGGGACCAACACTGAAGCTTTCTTT. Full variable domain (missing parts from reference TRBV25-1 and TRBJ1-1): EADIYQTPRYLVIGTGKKITLECSQTMGHDKMYWYQQDPGMELHLIHYSYGVNSTEKGDLSSESTVSRIRTEHFPLTLESARPSHTSQYLCASSKTGTNTEAFFGQGTRLTVV.

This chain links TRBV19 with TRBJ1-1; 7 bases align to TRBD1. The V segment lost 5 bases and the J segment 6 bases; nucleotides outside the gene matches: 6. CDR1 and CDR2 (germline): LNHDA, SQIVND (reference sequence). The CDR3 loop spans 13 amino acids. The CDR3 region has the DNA TGTGCCAGTAGTTTTGACAGGGCAGCTGAAGCTTTCTTT. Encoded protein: CASSFDRAAEAFF.

This CDR3 reads CASSIQFRDRVFHEQYV. The CDR3 bases are TGTGCCAGTAGTATACAATTCCGGGACAGGGTCTTTCACGAGCAGTACGTC. The chain uses TRBV19 and TRBJ2-7; 9 bases are shared with TRBD1. The CDR3 runs to 17 residues. The germline CDR1 and CDR2 sequences are LNHDA and SQIVND (reference sequence). V shed 2 bases and J 5 bases; nucleotides not matched to a gene: 13.

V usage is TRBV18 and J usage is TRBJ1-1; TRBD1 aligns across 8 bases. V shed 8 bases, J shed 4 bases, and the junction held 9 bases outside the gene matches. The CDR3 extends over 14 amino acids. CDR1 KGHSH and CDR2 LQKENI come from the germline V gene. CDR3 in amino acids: CASGRQGRVTEAFF. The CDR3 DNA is TGTGCCAGCGGACGACAGGGGCGAGTCACTGAAGCTTTCTTT.

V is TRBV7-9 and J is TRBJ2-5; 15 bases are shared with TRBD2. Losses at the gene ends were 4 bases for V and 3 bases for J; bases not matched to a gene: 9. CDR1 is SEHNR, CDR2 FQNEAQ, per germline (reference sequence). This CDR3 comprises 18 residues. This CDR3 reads CASSYKTGLAGGEETQYF. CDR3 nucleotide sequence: TGTGCCAGCAGCTACAAAACGGGACTAGCGGGGGGAGAAGAGACCCAGTACTTC.

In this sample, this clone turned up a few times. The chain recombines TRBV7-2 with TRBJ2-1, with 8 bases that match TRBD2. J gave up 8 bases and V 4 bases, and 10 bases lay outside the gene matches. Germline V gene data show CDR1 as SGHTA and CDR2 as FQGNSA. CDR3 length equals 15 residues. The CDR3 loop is CASSSPGGPKHEQFF. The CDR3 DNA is TGTGCCAGCAGCTCTCCGGGGGGGCCTAAGCATGAGCAGTTCTTC.

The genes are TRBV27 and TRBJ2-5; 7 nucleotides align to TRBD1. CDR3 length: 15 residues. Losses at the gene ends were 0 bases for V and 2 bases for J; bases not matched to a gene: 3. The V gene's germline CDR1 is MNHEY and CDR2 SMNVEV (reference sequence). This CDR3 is CASSLSWDSQETQYF. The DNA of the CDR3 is TGTGCCAGCAGTTTATCATGGGACAGTCAAGAGACCCAGTACTTC.

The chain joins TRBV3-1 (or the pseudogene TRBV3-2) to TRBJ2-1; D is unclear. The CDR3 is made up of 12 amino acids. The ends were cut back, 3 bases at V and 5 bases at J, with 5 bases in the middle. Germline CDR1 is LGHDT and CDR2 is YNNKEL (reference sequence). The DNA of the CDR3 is TGTGCCAGCAGCCACCTAAACAATGAGCAGTTCTTC. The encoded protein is CASSHLNNEQFF.

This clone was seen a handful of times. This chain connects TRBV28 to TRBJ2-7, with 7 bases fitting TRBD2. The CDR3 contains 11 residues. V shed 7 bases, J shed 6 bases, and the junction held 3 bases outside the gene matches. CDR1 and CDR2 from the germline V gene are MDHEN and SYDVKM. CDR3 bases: TGTGCCAGCACGGGGGGAACCGAGCAGTACGTC. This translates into CASTGGTEQYV.

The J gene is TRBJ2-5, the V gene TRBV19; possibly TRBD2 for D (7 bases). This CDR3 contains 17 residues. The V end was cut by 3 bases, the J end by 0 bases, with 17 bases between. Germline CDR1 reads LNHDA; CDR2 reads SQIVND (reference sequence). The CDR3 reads CASSIGRGLPNQETQYF. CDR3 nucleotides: TGTGCCAGTAGTATTGGGCGGGGGCTACCTAACCAAGAGACCCAGTACTTC.

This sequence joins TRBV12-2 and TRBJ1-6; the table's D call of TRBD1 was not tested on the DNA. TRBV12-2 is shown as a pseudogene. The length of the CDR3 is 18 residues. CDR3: CASRLVLDRGTYNSPLHF. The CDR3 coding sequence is TGTGCAAGTCGCTTAGTATTGGACAGGGGCACCTATAATTCACCCCTCCACTTT.